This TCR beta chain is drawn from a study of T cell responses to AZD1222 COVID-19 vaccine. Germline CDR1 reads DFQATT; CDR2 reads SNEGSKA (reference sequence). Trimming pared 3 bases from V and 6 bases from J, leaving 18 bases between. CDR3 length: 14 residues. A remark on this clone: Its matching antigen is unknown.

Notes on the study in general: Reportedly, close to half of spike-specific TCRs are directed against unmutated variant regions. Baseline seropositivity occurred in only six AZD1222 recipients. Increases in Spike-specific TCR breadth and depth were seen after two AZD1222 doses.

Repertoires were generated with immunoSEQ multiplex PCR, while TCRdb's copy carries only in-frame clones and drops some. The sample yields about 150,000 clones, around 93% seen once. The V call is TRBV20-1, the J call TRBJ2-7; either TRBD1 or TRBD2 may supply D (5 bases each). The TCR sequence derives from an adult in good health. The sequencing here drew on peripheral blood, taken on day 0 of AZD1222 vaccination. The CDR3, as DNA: TGCAGTGCTAGTGCCGGGACGGTTTCATCCGAGCAGTACTTC. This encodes CSASAGTVSSEQYF.